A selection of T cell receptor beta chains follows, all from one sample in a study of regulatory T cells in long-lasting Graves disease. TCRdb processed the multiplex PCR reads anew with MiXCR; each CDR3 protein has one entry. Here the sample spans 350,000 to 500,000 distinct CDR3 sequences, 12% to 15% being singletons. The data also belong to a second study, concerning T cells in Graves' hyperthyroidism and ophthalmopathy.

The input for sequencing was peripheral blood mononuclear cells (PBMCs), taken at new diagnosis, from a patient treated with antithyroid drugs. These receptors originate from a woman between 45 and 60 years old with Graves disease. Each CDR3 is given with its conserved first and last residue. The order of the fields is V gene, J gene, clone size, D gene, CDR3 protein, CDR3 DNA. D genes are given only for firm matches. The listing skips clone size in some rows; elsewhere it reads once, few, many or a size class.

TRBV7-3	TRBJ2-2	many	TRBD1	CASSLRQGAETGELFF	TGTGCCAGCAGCTTACGACAGGGGGCTGAGACCGGGGAGCTGTTTTTT
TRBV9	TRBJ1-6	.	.	CASSAAGDSYNSPLHF	TGTGCCAGCAGCGCCGCCGGGGACTCCTATAATTCACCCCTCCACTTT
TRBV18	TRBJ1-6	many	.	CASSGHNNSPLHF	TGTGCCAGCTCGGGACATAATAATTCACCCCTCCACTTT
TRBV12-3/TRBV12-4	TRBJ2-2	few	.	CAGSLGQLTGELFF	TGTGCCGGCAGTTTAGGACAGTTAACCGGGGAGCTGTTTTTT
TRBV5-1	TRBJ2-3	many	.	CASSLLVTDTQYF	TGCGCCAGCAGCTTGCTGGTTACAGATACGCAGTATTTT
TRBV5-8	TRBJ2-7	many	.	CASSLYSDEQYF	TGTGCCAGCAGCTTGTACAGCGACGAGCAGTACTTC
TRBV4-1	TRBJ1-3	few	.	CASSQVGVRGNTIYF	TGCGCCAGCAGCCAAGTCGGCGTCCGTGGAAACACCATATATTTT
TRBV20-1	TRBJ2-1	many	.	CSVATPSGNEQFF	TGCAGTGTAGCTACCCCTTCGGGTAATGAGCAGTTCTTC
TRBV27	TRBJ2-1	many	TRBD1	CASSNRQGGSYNEQFF	TGTGCCAGCAGTAACAGACAGGGGGGCTCCTACAATGAGCAGTTCTTC
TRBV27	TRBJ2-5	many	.	CASSYSWDQETQYF	TGTGCCAGCAGTTACAGTTGGGATCAAGAGACCCAGTACTTC
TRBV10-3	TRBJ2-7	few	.	CAISAGQAYEQYF	TGTGCCATCAGTGCTGGGCAGGCCTACGAGCAGTACTTC
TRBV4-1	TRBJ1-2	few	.	CASSQDPSGHYGYTF	TGCGCCAGCAGCCAAGATCCCAGCGGTCACTATGGCTACACCTTC
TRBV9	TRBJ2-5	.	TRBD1	CASSRTGGLTQYF	TGTGCCAGCAGCAGGACAGGGGGCTTGACCCAGTACTTC
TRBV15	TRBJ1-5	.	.	CATSIVGWRQPQHF	TGTGCCACCAGCATCGTGGGTTGGCGGCAGCCCCAGCATTTT
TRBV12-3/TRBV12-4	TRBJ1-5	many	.	CASSLEGGGNQPQHF	TGTGCCAGCAGTTTGGAGGGGGGGGGGAATCAGCCCCAGCATTTT
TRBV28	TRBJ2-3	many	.	CASRQVADTQYF	TGTGCCAGCCGCCAGGTTGCAGATACGCAGTATTTT
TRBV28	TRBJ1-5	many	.	CASSTSGTSEYQPQHF	TGTGCCAGCAGTACCTCCGGGACCTCAGAATATCAGCCCCAGCATTTT
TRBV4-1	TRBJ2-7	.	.	CASSLGTPPLPREADPEQYF	TGCGCCAGCAGCCTTGGGACACCACCACTTCCTAGGGAGGCCGACCCCGAGCAGTACTTC
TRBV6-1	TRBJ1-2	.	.	CAGTNEQGIGYTF	TGTGCCGGCACTAACGAGCAGGGGATCGGCTACACCTTC
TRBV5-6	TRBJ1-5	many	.	CASSLAIGVGEPQHF	TGTGCCAGCAGCTTGGCTATCGGGGTAGGGGAGCCCCAGCATTTT
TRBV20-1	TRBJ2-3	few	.	CSARDSVDSRSTDTQYF	TGCAGTGCTAGAGATTCCGTTGACAGCCGAAGCACAGATACGCAGTATTTT
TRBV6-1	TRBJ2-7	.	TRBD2	CASRPTSGALEQYF	TGTGCCAGCAGACCCACTAGCGGAGCCCTCGAGCAGTACTTC